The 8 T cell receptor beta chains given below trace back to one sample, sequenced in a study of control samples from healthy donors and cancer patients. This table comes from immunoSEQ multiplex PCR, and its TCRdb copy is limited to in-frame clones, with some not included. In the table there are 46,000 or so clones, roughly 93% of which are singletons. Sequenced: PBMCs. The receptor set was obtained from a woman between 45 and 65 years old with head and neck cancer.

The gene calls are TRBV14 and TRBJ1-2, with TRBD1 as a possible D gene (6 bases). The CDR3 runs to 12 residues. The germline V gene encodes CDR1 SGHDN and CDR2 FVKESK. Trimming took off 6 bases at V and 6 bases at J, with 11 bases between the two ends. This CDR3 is CASSPDRNGYTF. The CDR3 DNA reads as TGTGCCAGCAGTCCCGACAGGAATGGCTACACCTTC.

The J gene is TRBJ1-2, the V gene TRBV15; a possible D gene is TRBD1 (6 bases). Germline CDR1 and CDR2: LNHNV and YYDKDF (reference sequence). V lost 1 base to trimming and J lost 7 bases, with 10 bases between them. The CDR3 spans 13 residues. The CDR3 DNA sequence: TGTGCCACCAGCAGAGCACAGGGAGGTGGCTACACCTTC. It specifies CATSRAQGGGYTF.

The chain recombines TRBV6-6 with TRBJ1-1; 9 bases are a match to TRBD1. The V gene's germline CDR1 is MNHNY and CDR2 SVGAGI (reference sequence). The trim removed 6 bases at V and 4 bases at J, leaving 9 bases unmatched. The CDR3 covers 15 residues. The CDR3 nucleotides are TGTGCCAGCAGCCCATTTGGACAGGGGATCACTGAAGCTTTCTTT. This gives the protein CASSPFGQGITEAFF.

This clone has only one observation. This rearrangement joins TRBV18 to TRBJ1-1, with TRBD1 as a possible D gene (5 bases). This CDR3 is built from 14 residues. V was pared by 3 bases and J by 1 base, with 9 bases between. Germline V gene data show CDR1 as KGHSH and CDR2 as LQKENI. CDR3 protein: CASSPSTENTEAFF. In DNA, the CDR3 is TGTGCCAGCTCACCCTCGACAGAGAACACTGAAGCTTTCTTT.

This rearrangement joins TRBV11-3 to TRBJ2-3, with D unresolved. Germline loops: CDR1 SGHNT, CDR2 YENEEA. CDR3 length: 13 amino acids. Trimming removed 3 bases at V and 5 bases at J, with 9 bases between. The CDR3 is CASSLRQGDTQYF. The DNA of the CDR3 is TGTGCCAGCAGCTTGCGTCAAGGAGATACGCAGTATTTT.

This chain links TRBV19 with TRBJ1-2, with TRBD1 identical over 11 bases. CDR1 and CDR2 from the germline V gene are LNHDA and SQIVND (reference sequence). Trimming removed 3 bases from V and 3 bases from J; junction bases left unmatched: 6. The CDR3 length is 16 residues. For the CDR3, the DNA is TGTGCCAGTAGTATGGAGGACAGGGGGCAAGACTATGGCTACACCTTC. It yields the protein CASSMEDRGQDYGYTF.

The CDR3 DNA follows: TGCGCCAGCAGCCTCGGTTCAGGGAATGGCTACACCTTC. It is translated as CASSLGSGNGYTF. The chain recombines TRBV5-1 with TRBJ1-2, with a possible D match to TRBD1 (5 bases). The germline V gene encodes CDR1 SGHRS and CDR2 YFSETQ. The CDR3 covers 13 residues. The germline V and J ends were trimmed by 4 bases and 6 bases, with 13 bases remaining between them.

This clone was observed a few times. This chain's CDR3 is CASSLHRGNYGYTF. CDR3 bases: TGTGCCAGCAGTTTACACAGGGGAAACTATGGCTACACCTTC. The V and J genes are TRBV27 and TRBJ1-2, with 7 positions matching TRBD1. The germline V gene has CDR1 MNHEY and CDR2 SMNVEV (reference sequence). Trimming at V came to 2 bases and at J to 2 bases, leaving 2 bases not matched to a gene. The CDR3 contains 14 residues.